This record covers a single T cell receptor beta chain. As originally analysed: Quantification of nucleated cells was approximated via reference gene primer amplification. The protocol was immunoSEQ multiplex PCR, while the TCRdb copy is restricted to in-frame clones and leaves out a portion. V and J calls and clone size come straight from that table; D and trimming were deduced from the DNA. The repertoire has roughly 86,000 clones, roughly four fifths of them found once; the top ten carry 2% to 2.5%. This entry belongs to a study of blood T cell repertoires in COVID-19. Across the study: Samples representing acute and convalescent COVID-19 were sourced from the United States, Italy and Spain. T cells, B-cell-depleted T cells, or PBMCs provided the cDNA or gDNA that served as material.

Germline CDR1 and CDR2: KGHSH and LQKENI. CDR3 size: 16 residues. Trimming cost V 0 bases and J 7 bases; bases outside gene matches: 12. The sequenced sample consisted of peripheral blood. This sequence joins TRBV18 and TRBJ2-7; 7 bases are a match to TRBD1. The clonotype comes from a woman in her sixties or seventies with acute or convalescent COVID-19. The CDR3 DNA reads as TGTGCCAGCTCACCACCTTCAGGGGGATACCTGGGGGAGCAGTACTTC. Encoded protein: CASSPPSGGYLGEQYF. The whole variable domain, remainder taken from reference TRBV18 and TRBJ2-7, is NAGVMQNPRHLVRRRGQEARLRCSPMKGHSHVYWYRQLPEEGLKFMVYLQKENIIDESGMPKERFSAEFPKEGPSILRIQQVVRGDSAAYFCASSPPSGGYLGEQYFGPGTRLTVT.